The sequence of this TCR beta chain was determined in a study of cytomegalovirus exposure and HLA in healthy donors. A word on this clone: Other DNA variants within this sample encode the same CDR3.

With 60 Vbeta and 13 Jbeta primers, the PCR was carried out. Data came from immunoSEQ multiplex PCR; TCRdb stores just in-frame clones and leaves some out. The data show approximately 96,000 clones, and the top ten clones hold around 5%. The sample was PBMCs. This clonotype was sampled from a girl between 10 and 17 years old in good health and CMV-seropositive.

This chain's CDR3 is CASSYSGGSYEQYF. The CDR3 region has the DNA TGTGCCAGCAGTTACTCTGGTGGCAGCTACGAGCAGTACTTC. The chain uses TRBV6-5 and TRBJ2-7, with unresolved D. CDR1 and CDR2 from the germline V gene are MNHEY and SVGAGI. This CDR3 is 14 amino acids long. Trimming removed 0 bases at V and 3 bases at J, with 9 bases between.